This T cell receptor beta chain was profiled in a study of identical twins. Findings and caveats of the study: For monozygotic twins, models underestimated out-of-frame TCR alpha sharing.

This clonotype has a count of ten or more. Its antigen is not identified. TCRdb passed the 5' RACE reads through MiXCR, listing each CDR3 protein once. The table shows hundreds of thousands of distinct CDR3 sequences, with under 9.5% occurring only once. The data were also submitted as part of a second study, on yellow fever vaccine responses in identical twins.

Sequencing was performed on memory (CD45RO+) T cells sorted from blood. The TCR comes from a woman aged 18-30 years in good health.

The CDR3 DNA is TGTGCCAGCACCCCACGGAGGGATACTGAAGCTTTCTTT. It is translated as CASTPRRDTEAFF. The rearrangement links TRBV12-3 or TRBV12-4 to TRBJ1-1; the D is unclear. The CDR3 has 13 residues. The V and J ends lost 7 bases and 5 bases respectively, with 14 bases between them.